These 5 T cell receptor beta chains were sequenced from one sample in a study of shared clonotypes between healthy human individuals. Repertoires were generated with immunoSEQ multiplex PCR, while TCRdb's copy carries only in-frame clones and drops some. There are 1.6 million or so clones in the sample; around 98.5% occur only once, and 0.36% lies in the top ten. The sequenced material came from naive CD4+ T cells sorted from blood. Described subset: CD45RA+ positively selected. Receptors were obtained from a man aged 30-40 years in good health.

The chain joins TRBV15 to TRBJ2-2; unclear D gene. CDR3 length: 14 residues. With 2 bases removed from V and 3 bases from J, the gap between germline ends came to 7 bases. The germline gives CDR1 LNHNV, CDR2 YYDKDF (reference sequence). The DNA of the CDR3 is TGTGCCACCAGCAGATCTGTCTACACCGGGGAGCTGTTTTTT. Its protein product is CATSRSVYTGELFF.

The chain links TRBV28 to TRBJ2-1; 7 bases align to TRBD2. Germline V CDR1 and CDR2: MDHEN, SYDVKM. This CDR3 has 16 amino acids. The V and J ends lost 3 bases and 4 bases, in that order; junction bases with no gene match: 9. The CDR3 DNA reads TGTGCCAGCAGTTTGGAGGGACTACCAGTATACAATGAGCAGTTCTTC. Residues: CASSLEGLPVYNEQFF.

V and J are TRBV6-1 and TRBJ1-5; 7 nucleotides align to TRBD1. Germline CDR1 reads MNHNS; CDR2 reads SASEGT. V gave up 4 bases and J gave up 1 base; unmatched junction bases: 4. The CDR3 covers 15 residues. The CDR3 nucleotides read TGTGCCAGCAGTGCAAGACAGGGAAGCAATCAGCCCCAGCATTTT. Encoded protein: CASSARQGSNQPQHF.

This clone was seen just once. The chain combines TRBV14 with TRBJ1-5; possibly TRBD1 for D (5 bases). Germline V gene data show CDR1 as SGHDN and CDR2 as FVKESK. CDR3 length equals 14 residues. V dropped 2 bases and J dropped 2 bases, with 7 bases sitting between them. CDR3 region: CASSQRGGNQPQHF. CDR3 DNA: TGTGCCAGCAGCCAACGGGGGGGCAATCAGCCCCAGCATTTT.

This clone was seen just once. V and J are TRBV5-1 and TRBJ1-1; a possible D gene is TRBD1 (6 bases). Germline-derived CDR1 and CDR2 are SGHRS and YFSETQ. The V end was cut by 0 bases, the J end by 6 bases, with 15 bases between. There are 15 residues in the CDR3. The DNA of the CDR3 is TGCGCCAGCAGCTTGGGAGCAGGGGAAGGGTCTGAAGCTTTCTTT. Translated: CASSLGAGEGSEAFF. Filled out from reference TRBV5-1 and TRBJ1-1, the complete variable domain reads KAGVTQTPRYLIKTRGQQVTLSCSPISGHRSVSWYQQTPGQGLQFLFEYFSETQRNKGNFPGRFSGRQFSNSRSEMNVSTLELGDSALYLCASSLGAGEGSEAFFGQGTRLTVV.